This T cell receptor (beta chain) was captured in a study of cytomegalovirus exposure and HLA in healthy donors. Points from the study as a whole: The classifier reportedly diagnosed cytomegalovirus status with high sensitivity and specificity. Donors belonging to an Asian-associated ancestry cluster reportedly showed fewer N-insertions in productive TCRs than the roughly 680-donor mean, according to what a later analysis found. The presence/absence work took it that sequencing depth was about the same across donors. Most TCR sequences were rare, but some public TCRs occurred in many donors.

Vbeta (60) and Jbeta (13) primers were used in the PCR. Clones were read by immunoSEQ multiplex PCR, and TCRdb kept only the in-frame ones, dropping some. This sample contains under 200,000 clones. This CDR3 is built from 13 residues. Trimming cost V 8 bases and J 2 bases, with 13 bases left between them. CDR1 and CDR2 from the germline V gene are SGHTA and FQGNSA. Points on this clone: What it binds is unknown.

The receptor was derived from a young man in good health and CMV-seronegative. This chain links TRBV7-2 with TRBJ2-7, with D perhaps matching TRBD1 (5 bases). The sequencing input was PBMCs. Here the CDR3 reads CASVDTKTYEQYF. The CDR3 DNA reads as TGTGCCAGCGTGGACACCAAAACCTACGAGCAGTACTTC.